This TCR beta chain was sequenced for a study of T cells in women clearing cervical HPV infection. Study-level information: HLA type could not be excluded as a confounder.

This table comes from immunoSEQ multiplex PCR, and its TCRdb copy is limited to in-frame clones, with some not included. Reported are some 24,000 clones; the ten largest clones contain about 6%. A note on this clone: No antigen is known for it. The read finishes 3 residues shy of the CDR3 end, and the germline J gene is used to complete it.

CDR3 length: 18 residues. Germline trimming cut 2 bases from V and 2 bases from J; bases unmatched to any gene: 9. Per germline, CDR1 MNHNS and CDR2 SASEGT. Findings and limits, study-wide: Cases carried less TRBV6-7 than controls: approximately 0.1% versus 0.16%.

The J gene is TRBJ2-1, the V gene TRBV6-1, with 10 bases fitting TRBD1. The sample was blood buffy coat. The clonotype originates from a woman between 18 and 69 years old with a cervical HPV16 infection that either progressed to CIN3+ or cleared (not recorded which). The CDR3 sequence: CASSEKGYGTGAYNEQFF. Incomplete CDR3 DNA: TGTGCCAGCAGTGAAAAAGGTTACGGGACAGGGGCCTACAATGAG.